These 10 T cell receptor beta chains were sequenced from one sample in a study of radiotherapy plus CTLA-4 blockade in lung cancer. Method: immunoSEQ multiplex PCR; TCRdb's copy keeps in-frame clones and lacks some. This sample has 120,000 or so clones, with about 83% found just once. The specimen comprised peripheral blood, sampled from a patient treated with radiotherapy plus ipilimumab. The source is a human donor with non-small cell lung cancer who had a partial response to radiotherapy plus ipilimumab.

There are a few counts of this clone. A much larger clone differs from this one at a single base, so this may be a read error. Distinct nucleotide sequences in the sample also encode this CDR3. V gene TRBV19 combines with J gene TRBJ2-7, with TRBD1 matching over 8 bases. V shed 5 bases, J shed 2 bases, and the junction held 5 bases outside the gene matches. Per the germline V gene, CDR1 is LNHDA and CDR2 is SQIVND (reference sequence). The CDR3 consists of 14 residues. The CDR3 loop is CASSVGQGPYEQYF. DNA of the CDR3: TGTGCCAGTAGTGTTGGACAGGGCCCCTACGAGCAGTACTTC. The full variable domain, rest sourced from reference TRBV19 and TRBJ2-7, is DGGITQSPKYLFRKEGQNVTLSCEQNLNHDAMYWYRQDPGQGLRLIYYSQIVNDFQKGDIAEGYSVSREKKESFPLTVTSAQKNPTAFYLCASSVGQGPYEQYFGPGTRLTVT.

The genes are TRBV6-5 and TRBJ2-1; TRBD1 aligns across 8 bases. V trimming: 5 bases; J trimming: 0 bases; junction bases outside the gene matches: 3. CDR1 MNHEY and CDR2 SVGAGI come from the germline V gene. The CDR3 has 15 amino acids. The CDR3 sequence is CASSRTGSSYNEQFF. DNA for the CDR3: TGTGCCAGCAGTCGGACAGGGAGCTCCTACAATGAGCAGTTCTTC.

The chain employs TRBV4-1 and TRBJ1-3; D remains ambiguous. Trimming took off 0 bases at V and 4 bases at J, with 10 bases between the two ends. The CDR3 spans 15 residues. CDR1 is MGHRA and CDR2 is YSYEKL in the germline V gene. CDR3 amino acids: CASSQDPYIGNTIYF. As DNA, the CDR3 is TGCGCCAGCAGCCAAGATCCGTACATCGGAAACACCATATATTTT.

This rearrangement joins TRBV6-1 to TRBJ2-7, with D tentatively TRBD2 (6 bases). Deletions cut 1 base from V and 5 bases from J, with 21 bases between. There are 17 residues in the CDR3. CDR1 and CDR2 (germline): MNHNS, SASEGT. The DNA of the CDR3 is TGTGCCAGCAGTGAAGAGCTGTGGCCTGGGGGGTTGAACGAGCAGTACGTC. Amino acid sequence: CASSEELWPGGLNEQYV.

The chain uses TRBV27 and TRBJ2-7; no definite D call. The germline CDR1 and CDR2 sequences are MNHEY and SMNVEV (reference sequence). CDR3 length: 13 amino acids. Trimming pared 6 bases from V and 0 bases from J, leaving 9 bases between. Here the CDR3 reads CASRSRDSYEQYV. The CDR3 DNA follows: TGTGCCAGCAGGAGCAGAGACTCCTACGAGCAGTACGTC.

CDR3 in amino acids: CSVSTGHNYGYTF. The CDR3 DNA follows: TGCAGCGTTTCGACAGGCCATAACTATGGCTACACCTTC. The chain joins TRBV29-1 to TRBJ1-2, with D possibly TRBD1 on 6 matching bases. The CDR3 has 13 residues. With 5 bases removed from V and 1 base from J, the gap between germline ends came to 11 bases. Germline CDR1 is SQVTM and CDR2 is ANQGSEA.

The sample holds a few counts of this clone. The chain couples TRBV27 to TRBJ2-1, with D tentatively TRBD1 (5 bases). The germline gives CDR1 MNHEY, CDR2 SMNVEV (reference sequence). V was clipped by 2 bases and J by 0 bases, with 11 bases between them. The CDR3 loop spans 16 amino acids. The CDR3 DNA reads TGTGCCAGCAGTTTAAGGGGTCTAAACTCCTACAATGAGCAGTTCTTC. Translating it yields CASSLRGLNSYNEQFF.

The chain couples TRBV5-4 to TRBJ1-1, with D perhaps matching TRBD1 (6 bases). Per the germline V gene, CDR1 is SGHNT and CDR2 is YYREEE (reference sequence). The CDR3 consists of 15 residues. V was pared by 4 bases and J by 0 bases, with 13 bases between. The CDR3 DNA reads TGTGCCAGCAGCCGAGCGACAGGAGTGAACACTGAAGCTTTCTTT. This translates into CASSRATGVNTEAFF.

This rearrangement joins TRBV28 to TRBJ2-7; maybe TRBD1 (6 bases). The CDR3 extends over 14 amino acids. The germline V gene encodes CDR1 MDHEN and CDR2 SYDVKM. The V gene lost 5 bases and the J gene lost 2 bases, with 13 bases spanning the gap. Written as DNA, the CDR3 is TGTGCCAGCAGTGGGCCGGGACAAACCTACGAGCAGTACTTC. Its protein product is CASSGPGQTYEQYF.

A note on this clone: The junction departs from the called germline gene at one end, perhaps through a read error. This chain connects TRBV6-5 to TRBJ1-3; 8 nucleotides match TRBD1. Germline CDR1 and CDR2: MNHEY and SVGAGI. CDR3 size: 16 residues. The CDR3 spells CASSFFRTGPGNTTYF. CDR3 DNA: TGTGCCAGCAGTTTCTTCCGGACAGGGCCTGGAAACACCACATATTTT.